One sample yielded the 13 T cell receptor beta chains listed below, sequenced in a study of blood T cell repertoires in COVID-19. Here immunoSEQ multiplex PCR was the method, and the copy in TCRdb shows in-frame clones only, minus some. Of 150,000 or so clones listed, about 85% are singletons. Sequenced sample: peripheral blood. Every receptor here comes from a human donor with acute or convalescent COVID-19. The donor label of this sample is uncertain.

This sequence joins TRBV7-9 and TRBJ2-7; no definite D call. Germline V lookup: CDR1 SEHNR, CDR2 FQNEAQ (reference sequence). The CDR3 is made up of 14 amino acids. The ends were cut back, 2 bases at V and 1 base at J, with 9 bases in the middle. CDR3 sequence reads: CASSLTQASYEQYF. The CDR3 nucleotides are TGTGCCAGCAGCTTAACGCAGGCTTCCTACGAGCAGTACTTC.

This clone was found once. The rearrangement joins TRBV5-5 to TRBJ2-2; 8 nucleotides match TRBD1. From germline, CDR1 is SGHKS and CDR2 YYEKEE (reference sequence). This CDR3 has 17 residues. V was clipped by 3 bases and J by 1 base; unmatched bases: 8. CDR3 nucleotide sequence: TGTGCCAGCAGCTCCCTCTCGACAGGGGTGAACACCGGGGAGCTGTTTTTT. Translating gives CASSSLSTGVNTGELFF.

This chain joins TRBV10-3 and TRBJ2-1; no reliable D call. Trimming pared 0 bases from V and 10 bases from J, leaving 7 bases between. This CDR3 has 12 amino acids. From germline, CDR1 is ENHRY and CDR2 SYGVKD. The CDR3 coding sequence is TGTGCCATCAGTGAGTCGTACAGAGAGCAGTTCTTC. Protein product: CAISESYREQFF.

This clone has just one count. V and J are TRBV2 and TRBJ2-7, with TRBD1 matching 10 bases. V gave up 6 bases and J gave up 2 bases; unmatched junction bases: 1. The CDR3 consists of 13 residues. Per the germline V gene, CDR1 is SNHLY and CDR2 is FYNNEI. The chain's CDR3 is CASRGQGTYEQYF. CDR3 bases: TGTGCCAGCAGGGGACAGGGGACCTACGAGCAGTACTTC. Based on the CDR3 plus reference TRBV2 and TRBJ2-7, the full variable domain is EPEVTQTPSHQVTQMGQEVILRCVPISNHLYFYWYRQILGQKVEFLVSFYNNEISEKSEIFDDQFSVERPDGSNFTLKIRSTKLEDSAMYFCASRGQGTYEQYFGPGTRLTVT.

The genes are TRBV6-2 or TRBV6-3 and TRBJ2-5; TRBD1 matches at 8 bases. The CDR3 is 15 amino acids. The J segment lost 2 bases and the V segment lost 4 bases, leaving 6 bases of the junction unmatched. Germline values: CDR1 MNHEY, CDR2 SVGEGT. The CDR3 region is CASSSGGVGQETQYF. The CDR3 DNA is TGTGCCAGCAGTTCAGGGGGCGTTGGGCAAGAGACCCAGTACTTC.

The rearrangement uses TRBV12-3 or TRBV12-4 and TRBJ1-2; the D is unclear. CDR3 length: 13 amino acids. V dropped 1 base and J dropped 0 bases, with 3 bases sitting between them. CDR3 nucleotides: TGTGCCAGCAGTTTAGGAGCTAACTATGGCTACACCTTC. As protein: CASSLGANYGYTF.

This rearrangement joins TRBV7-3 to TRBJ1-1; D ambiguous. The CDR3 is 15 residues long. Germline V gene sequence: CDR1 SGHTA, CDR2 FQGTGA. Trimming took 0 bases from V and 3 from J, leaving 11 bases between them. In DNA, the CDR3 is TGTGCCAGCAGCTTAACGTCCCGCGGGGACACTGAAGCTTTCTTT. Residues: CASSLTSRGDTEAFF. Drawing the rest from reference TRBV7-3 and TRBJ1-1, the complete variable domain is GAGVSQTPSNKVTEKGKYVELRCDPISGHTALYWYRQSLGQGPEFLIYFQGTGAADDSGLPNDRFFAVRPEGSVSTLKIQRTERGDSAVYLCASSLTSRGDTEAFFGQGTRLTVV.

The rearrangement joins TRBV7-9 to TRBJ1-6; D is unclear. Per the germline V gene, CDR1 is SEHNR and CDR2 is FQNEAQ (reference sequence). The CDR3 covers 16 residues. The ends were cut back, 5 bases at V and 3 bases at J, with 14 bases in the middle. CDR3 DNA: TGTGCCAGCAGCCACGGGGTCGGTTTCTATAATTCACCCCTCCACTTT. It yields the protein CASSHGVGFYNSPLHF.

This chain connects TRBV3-1 (or the pseudogene TRBV3-2) to TRBJ2-7; D possibly corresponds to TRBD2 (6 bases). Germline V lookup: CDR1 LGHDT, CDR2 YNNKEL (reference sequence). The CDR3 runs 15 residues. V was pared by 4 bases and J by 3 bases, with 16 bases between. CDR3 protein: CASSPVAAADYEQYF. The DNA for the CDR3 is TGTGCCAGCAGCCCAGTAGCGGCAGCCGACTACGAGCAGTACTTC.

The rearrangement joins TRBV2 to TRBJ1-6; unclear D gene. The germline CDR1 and CDR2 sequences are SNHLY and FYNNEI. This CDR3 contains 15 residues. V dropped 6 bases and J dropped 8 bases, with 17 bases sitting between them. CDR3 amino acids: CASRRRTGSDSPLHF. The CDR3 coding sequence is TGTGCCAGCAGGAGGAGGACGGGATCGGATTCACCCCTCCACTTT.

This clone came up a few times. An end of the junction differs from the germline gene, which may be a read error. CDR3 nucleotide sequence: TGTGCCAGCAGTGTTGGTAGCCAAGGCACATATACGCAGTATTTT. Protein product: CASSVGSQGTYTQYF. The rearrangement uses TRBV2 and TRBJ2-3; D is unclear. The CDR3 is 15 residues long. Germline values: CDR1 SNHLY, CDR2 FYNNEI.

This clone was picked up one time. The V gene is TRBV5-1, the J gene TRBJ2-7; 7 positions match TRBD1. CDR3 length: 13 residues. V shed 5 bases, J shed 3 bases, and the junction held 5 bases outside the gene matches. Germline CDR1 and CDR2: SGHRS and YFSETQ. The CDR3 reads CASSAQGNYEQYF. CDR3 sequence (DNA): TGCGCCAGCAGTGCACAGGGGAACTACGAGCAGTACTTC.

The CDR3 nucleotides read TGTGCCAGCAGTTCAAGGTGGAGCTCTGGAAACACCATATATTTT. The encoded protein is CASSSRWSSGNTIYF. The rearrangement joins TRBV6-2 or TRBV6-3 to TRBJ1-3; D ambiguous. The CDR3 totals 15 residues. Germline V gene data show CDR1 as MNHEY and CDR2 as SVGEGT. The ends were cut back, 4 bases at V and 0 bases at J, with 10 bases in the middle.